The present T cell receptor (beta chain) was sequenced within a study of blood T cell repertoires in COVID-19. Sequencing used immunoSEQ multiplex PCR; TCRdb keeps in-frame clones, though not all of them. Of 100,000 to 150,000 clones in the sample, over 80% were seen once. With 9 bases clipped from V and 3 bases from J, the junction kept 7 bases outside the gene matches. Germline V gene data show CDR1 as MNHEY and CDR2 as SVGAGI. This CDR3 comprises 14 residues. The rearrangement uses TRBV6-5 and TRBJ1-1, with 10 nucleotides matching TRBD1. The sample was peripheral blood. The receptor was isolated from a woman aged 70-85 years with acute or convalescent COVID-19. Here the CDR3 DNA reads TGTGCCAGTTGGACAGGGGGTTGGGACACTGAAGCTTTCTTT. Its translation is CASWTGGWDTEAFF.